Presented here are 10 T cell receptor beta chains from one specimen sequenced in a study of T cell repertoires in cytomegalovirus infection. These receptors lack a known antigen. TCRdb independently ran MiXCR on the reads; one entry per CDR3 protein. This table holds about 160,000 distinct CDR3 sequences, 20% to 25% found once. The source was CD8+ T cells from cultured PBMCs, collected from culture after CMV antigen stimulation. These receptors all stem from a human donor in good health (CMV status not recorded). Some clones in this sample may be carry-over from other donors' samples.

A word on this clonotype: One junction end disagrees with the germline gene, perhaps due to a read error. V usage is TRBV5-4 and J usage is TRBJ1-2; tentative D call: TRBD1 (6 bases). Germline V gene sequence: CDR1 SGHNT, CDR2 YYREEE (reference sequence). The CDR3 is 14 amino acids. CDR3 bases: TGTGCCAGCAGCTTGGATGACAGGAGAGAACCTGTCCACTTC. Amino acids: CASSLDDRREPVHF. Filled out from reference TRBV5-4 and TRBJ1-2, the complete variable domain reads ETGVTQSPTHLIKTRGQQVTLRCSSQSGHNTVSWYQQALGQGPQFIFQYYREEENGRGNFPPRFSGLQFPNYSSELNVNALELDDSALYLCASSLDDRREPVHFGSGTRLTVV.

In its sample, this clonotype was seen a few times. V is TRBV6-2 or TRBV6-3 and J is TRBJ2-7; the D is unclear. V was cut by 0 bases and J by 4 bases, with 16 bases left in between. The CDR3 covers 16 residues. Germline V gene data show CDR1 as MNHEY and CDR2 as SVGEGT. In DNA, the CDR3 is TGTGCCAGCAGTTACTCGAACCCCAGGTTCTTTTACGAGCAGTACTTC. Encoded protein: CASSYSNPRFFYEQYF.

The rearrangement links TRBV6-5 to TRBJ1-2; D unclear. Germline CDR1 and CDR2: MNHEY and SVGAGI. The CDR3 loop spans 13 amino acids. V was clipped by 2 bases and J by 4 bases, with 8 bases between them. CDR3 sequence (DNA): TGTGCCAGCAGTTACCCAGATGGCTATGGCTACACCTTC. As protein: CASSYPDGYGYTF.

The chain recombines TRBV7-8 with TRBJ2-2; 9 bases fit TRBD1. The CDR3 extends over 15 amino acids. Germline trimming cut 8 bases from V and 4 bases from J; bases unmatched to any gene: 8. CDR1 SGHVS and CDR2 FQNEAQ come from the germline V gene. DNA for the CDR3: TGTGCCAGCGCCCCCGGGACAGGGATCACCGGGGAGCTGTTTTTT. Protein: CASAPGTGITGELFF.

The chain carries TRBV6-5 and TRBJ1-3; 9 nucleotides align to TRBD1. This CDR3 is built from 18 residues. Unmatched junction bases numbered 8, after V lost 0 bases and J lost 2 bases. CDR1 MNHEY and CDR2 SVGAGI come from the germline V gene. As DNA, the CDR3 is TGTGCCAGCAGTTACTCTGACAGACAGGGGGTCGCTGGAAACACCATATATTTT. Translating gives CASSYSDRQGVAGNTIYF.

This chain connects TRBV4-1 to TRBJ2-1; 8 nucleotides agree with TRBD2. The CDR3 sequence is 16 residues long. Germline CDR1 reads MGHRA; CDR2 reads YSYEKL. The V segment lost 1 base and the J segment 7 bases; nucleotides outside the gene matches: 9. The CDR3: CASSQVAGGGRNEQFF. In DNA form, the CDR3 reads TGCGCCAGCAGCCAAGTGGCTGGCGGGGGGCGTAATGAGCAGTTCTTC.

Remarks on this clonotype: One junction end does not reproduce the germline sequence, and a read error may be involved. This chain uses TRBV6-2 or TRBV6-3 with TRBJ2-3; no firm D call. Germline V gene data show CDR1 as MNHEY and CDR2 as SVGEGT. The CDR3 extends over 12 amino acids. The DNA for the CDR3 is TGTGACAGCAGCACTTCGCCAGATACGCAGTATTTT. Amino acids: CDSSTSPDTQYF.

This clonotype was counted only a few times. The chain links TRBV19 to TRBJ1-5, with a possible D match to TRBD1 (5 bases). The germline V and J ends were trimmed by 7 bases and 0 bases, with 13 bases remaining between them. The CDR3 sequence is 15 residues long. Germline lookup yields CDR1 LNHDA and CDR2 SQIVND (reference sequence). CDR3 in DNA: TGTGCCAGTACCCCCGGGACTGGTAGCAATCAGCCCCAGCATTTT. The encoded protein is CASTPGTGSNQPQHF.

In DNA form, the CDR3 reads TGTGCCAGCAGGCCGACAGGGGCGGGTGAAGCTTTCTTT. Its translation: CASRPTGAGEAFF. The chain couples TRBV6-2 or TRBV6-3 to TRBJ1-1, with 8 bases identical to TRBD1. The J segment lost 7 bases and the V segment lost 6 bases, leaving 7 bases of the junction unmatched. Germline V gives CDR1 MNHEY, CDR2 SVGEGT. CDR3 length: 13 residues.

This clonotype was seen more than once but under ten times. This sequence joins TRBV23-1 and TRBJ1-5, with 9 bases fitting TRBD1. TRBV23-1 is flagged as an ORF with uncertain function. The CDR3 totals 16 residues. The J segment lost 6 bases and the V segment lost 0 bases, leaving 6 bases of the junction unmatched. CDR3: CASSQSPDRGSQPQHF. The CDR3 DNA reads TGCGCCAGCAGTCAATCCCCGGACAGGGGAAGTCAGCCCCAGCATTTT.